A selection of T cell receptor beta chains follows, all from one sample in a study of control samples from healthy donors and cancer patients. Measured with immunoSEQ multiplex PCR; TCRdb has only the in-frame clones, and not every one. This sample carries around 120,000 clones, roughly 84% of them seen once, and the ten largest clones take around 8.7%. The sequenced sample was blood. These receptors were taken from a man aged 40-50 years in good health. Each CDR3 is given with its conserved first and last residue. The D gene is left open where the match is weak. Size tells how often a clone was seen (once, few, many) or the class of an expanded clone, and some rows leave it out.

-	TRBV5-1	TRBJ2-5	-	TGCGCCAGCAGCAACGGGCCACGGTCCGAGACCCAGTACTTC	CASSNGPRSETQYF
-	TRBV5-1	TRBJ1-2	-	TGCGCCAGCAGCTTGGCTGGCAGGAACTATGGCTACACCTTC	CASSLAGRNYGYTF
-	TRBV6-5	TRBJ1-2	-	TGTGCCAGCAGTTACCGTGACAGAAATGGCTACACCTTC	CASSYRDRNGYTF
-	TRBV10-1	TRBJ2-2	TRBD2	TGCGCCAGCAGTGTTGCGGGGGGCGCGGGTACCGGGGAGCTGTTTTTT	CASSVAGGAGTGELFF
once	TRBV11-2	TRBJ1-1	TRBD1	TGTGCCAGCAGCTTAGGTGGACAGGGTAACACTGAAGCTTTCTTT	CASSLGGQGNTEAFF
-	TRBV5-1	TRBJ2-7	TRBD1	TGCGCCAGCAGCTTGGGGGGACAGGTGGTCTACGAGCAGTACTTC	CASSLGGQVVYEQYF
-	TRBV3-1/TRBV3-2	TRBJ2-5	-	TGTGCCAGCAGCTACGCGGGGGAGACCCAGTACTTC	CASSYAGETQYF
-	TRBV12-3/TRBV12-4	TRBJ1-1	-	TGTGCCAGCAGTCGTTCCAGTTACACTGAAGCTTTCTTT	CASSRSSYTEAFF
-	TRBV4-1	TRBJ1-2	-	TGCGCCAGCAGCCAAGGGCCCTTGGGGGAGTTGAGCTATGGCTACACCTTC	CASSQGPLGELSYGYTF
few	TRBV30	TRBJ1-3	-	TGTGCCTGGAGTGTTTTTTCTGGAAACACCATATATTTT	CAWSVFSGNTIYF
-	TRBV5-5	TRBJ1-5	-	TGTGCCAGCCGCAGGGACGGAACCCCCAATCAGCCCCAGCATTTT	CASRRDGTPNQPQHF
once	TRBV10-1	TRBJ1-1	-	TGCGCCAGCAGTGAGTCAAGGGATGCGAACACTGAAGCTTTCTTT	CASSESRDANTEAFF
-	TRBV18	TRBJ1-4	-	TGTGCCAGCTCAAGTACCCTACAGGGAGGTGAAAAACTGTTTTTT	CASSSTLQGGEKLFF
once	TRBV11-3	TRBJ1-4	TRBD1	TGTGCCAGCAGCTCCTTGGACAGGGCAGAAAAACTGTTTTTT	CASSSLDRAEKLFF
-	TRBV3-1/TRBV3-2	TRBJ2-7	-	TGTGCCAGCAGCCAGGTTTACAGCTCCTACGAGCAGTACTTC	CASSQVYSSYEQYF
-	TRBV3-1/TRBV3-2	TRBJ1-1	-	TGTGCCAGCAGCCCACTCGGGGGACAAACTGAAGCTTTCTTT	CASSPLGGQTEAFF
-	TRBV7-9	TRBJ2-5	TRBD2	TGTGCCAGCAGCTTAACTAGCGGGACCTACCAAGAGACCCAGTACTTC	CASSLTSGTYQETQYF
-	TRBV2	TRBJ1-2	TRBD1	TGTGCCAGCAGTCGGGACAGCACTAACTATGGCTACACCTTC	CASSRDSTNYGYTF
-	TRBV15	TRBJ2-7	TRBD2	TGTGCCACCAGCAAAGGATTGAGCGGGGGGGAATACGAGCAGTACTTC	CATSKGLSGGEYEQYF
-	TRBV27	TRBJ1-5	-	TGTGCCAGCAGTTTATCCTGGGCTGGCAATCAGCCCCAGCATTTT	CASSLSWAGNQPQHF
once	TRBV30	TRBJ1-2	-	TGTGCCTGGAGTGTAGGGAAATCAGGGTATGGCTACACCTTC	CAWSVGKSGYGYTF
-	TRBV9	TRBJ2-5	TRBD2	TGTGCCAGCAGCGTAGATTCCGGGGGGATAGGAGAGACCCAGTACTTC	CASSVDSGGIGETQYF
-	TRBV19	TRBJ1-3	-	TGTGCCAGTGCGGCGGTTGATTCCTCTGGAAACACCATATATTTT	CASAAVDSSGNTIYF
-	TRBV5-1	TRBJ2-5	-	TGCGCCAGCAGCTGGTATGGCGGTGGGGTCGAGACCCAGTACTTC	CASSWYGGGVETQYF
-	TRBV7-2	TRBJ1-3	-	TGTGCCAGCAGCCTAGGGAAGGACTCTGGAAACACCATATATTTT	CASSLGKDSGNTIYF
-	TRBV11-3	TRBJ2-7	-	TGTGCCAGCAGCTTAGACACCTCCTACGAGCAGTACTTC	CASSLDTSYEQYF
-	TRBV4-2	TRBJ2-7	-	TGTGCCAGCAGCCAAGATTCCTACGAGCAGTACTTC	CASSQDSYEQYF
-	TRBV27	TRBJ2-2	TRBD2	TGTGCCAGCAGCCCGGGACTAGCGGTCCTCACCGGGGAGCTGTTTTTT	CASSPGLAVLTGELFF
-	TRBV19	TRBJ2-7	-	TGTGCCAGTAGTATAGGGCGGGAGCAGTACTTC	CASSIGREQYF
once	TRBV4-3	TRBJ1-5	-	TGCGCCAGCAGCCAATGGGGTTTCGGCAATCAGCCCCAGCATTTT	CASSQWGFGNQPQHF
-	TRBV29-1	TRBJ2-7	TRBD1	TGCAGCGTTGACGGGGACAGGGCCTCCTCCTACGAGCAGTACTTC	CSVDGDRASSYEQYF
-	TRBV5-1	TRBJ1-1	TRBD1	TGCGCCAGCAGCTTGCCCCGGACAGGGGAAGCTTTCTTT	CASSLPRTGEAFF
-	TRBV3-1/TRBV3-2	TRBJ2-3	-	TGTGCCAGCAGCCAAGGAACAGATACGCAGTATTTT	CASSQGTDTQYF